Shown below are 8 T cell receptor beta chains from a single sample sequenced in a study of cytomegalovirus exposure and HLA in healthy donors. Both 60 Vbeta primers and 13 Jbeta primers went into the PCR. Profiled with immunoSEQ multiplex PCR; TCRdb holds only in-frame clones, not every one. This repertoire shows 100,000 to 150,000 clones, 55% to 75% found once; its top ten account for 1.6%. The sample taken for sequencing was PBMCs. The receptor set was obtained from a young man in good health and CMV-seropositive.

The V gene is TRBV5-1, the J gene TRBJ2-1; TRBD2 aligns across 11 bases. J was trimmed by 3 bases and V by 0 bases; bases with no gene match: 8. Germline CDR1 SGHRS, CDR2 YFSETQ. The CDR3 consists of 18 residues. The CDR3 spells CASSLALAGVPFYNEQFF. CDR3 bases: TGCGCCAGCAGCTTGGCACTAGCGGGAGTTCCATTCTACAATGAGCAGTTCTTC. The whole variable domain, filled in from reference TRBV5-1 and TRBJ2-1, reads KAGVTQTPRYLIKTRGQQVTLSCSPISGHRSVSWYQQTPGQGLQFLFEYFSETQRNKGNFPGRFSGRQFSNSRSEMNVSTLELGDSALYLCASSLALAGVPFYNEQFFGPGTRLTVL.

The chain combines TRBV2 with TRBJ2-5; TRBD1 agrees at 10 bases. Germline CDR1 and CDR2: SNHLY and FYNNEI. J gave up 5 bases and V 0 bases, and 3 bases lay outside the gene matches. The CDR3 sequence is 15 residues long. The CDR3 coding sequence is TGTGCCAGCAGTGAAGCCCGGGACAGGGGTGAGACCCAGTACTTC. Its protein product is CASSEARDRGETQYF.

Here the CDR3 reads CASSHGLVFYEQYF. The CDR3 region has the DNA TGCGCCAGCAGCCACGGACTAGTCTTCTACGAGCAGTACTTC. The chain joins TRBV4-3 to TRBJ2-7; 7 bases match TRBD2. This CDR3 has 14 residues. The germline V gene encodes CDR1 LGHNA and CDR2 YSLEER. With 3 bases clipped from V and 3 bases from J, the junction kept 5 bases outside the gene matches.

The V gene is TRBV7-9, the J gene TRBJ2-2; D call uncertain. V lost 5 bases to trimming and J lost 4 bases, with 11 bases between them. There are 14 residues in the CDR3. Germline CDR1 SEHNR, CDR2 FQNEAQ (reference sequence). The CDR3 reads CASSVQTFTGELFF. The CDR3 DNA reads TGTGCCAGCAGCGTACAGACATTCACCGGGGAGCTGTTTTTT.

The chain carries TRBV28 and TRBJ1-1, with TRBD1 identical over 7 bases. With V trimmed by 5 bases and J by 8 bases, 2 bases remained unmatched. The CDR3 is 11 residues long. Germline loops: CDR1 MDHEN, CDR2 SYDVKM. The CDR3, as DNA: TGTGCCAGCAGTACGACAGGGGAAGCTTTCTTT. It encodes CASSTTGEAFF.

CDR3 residues: CASSTQGNNQPQHF. As DNA, the CDR3 is TGTGCCAGTAGTACGCAGGGGAATAATCAGCCCCAGCATTTT. The chain carries TRBV19 and TRBJ1-5; TRBD1 might be the D (6 bases). The V and J ends lost 4 bases and 4 bases respectively, with 11 bases between them. Germline V gene data show CDR1 as LNHDA and CDR2 as SQIVND (reference sequence). The CDR3 contains 14 residues.

This rearrangement joins TRBV7-2 to TRBJ1-4, with a tentative D call TRBD1 (5 bases). Germline CDR1 SGHTA, CDR2 FQGNSA. CDR3 length equals 15 residues. V shed 1 base and J shed 7 bases, with 13 bases lying between them. The CDR3 here is CASSLGWQGGEKLFF. The CDR3 DNA sequence: TGTGCCAGCAGCTTAGGGTGGCAGGGCGGTGAAAAACTGTTTTTT.

The CDR3: CASSIAGHRVDTEAFF. CDR3 DNA: TGTGCCAGTAGTATAGCCGGGCACAGGGTGGACACTGAAGCTTTCTTT. This chain uses TRBV19 with TRBJ1-1; D is perhaps TRBD1 (6 bases). The V gene lost 1 base and the J gene lost 3 bases, with 15 bases spanning the gap. The CDR3 has 16 amino acids. Per germline, CDR1 LNHDA and CDR2 SQIVND (reference sequence).